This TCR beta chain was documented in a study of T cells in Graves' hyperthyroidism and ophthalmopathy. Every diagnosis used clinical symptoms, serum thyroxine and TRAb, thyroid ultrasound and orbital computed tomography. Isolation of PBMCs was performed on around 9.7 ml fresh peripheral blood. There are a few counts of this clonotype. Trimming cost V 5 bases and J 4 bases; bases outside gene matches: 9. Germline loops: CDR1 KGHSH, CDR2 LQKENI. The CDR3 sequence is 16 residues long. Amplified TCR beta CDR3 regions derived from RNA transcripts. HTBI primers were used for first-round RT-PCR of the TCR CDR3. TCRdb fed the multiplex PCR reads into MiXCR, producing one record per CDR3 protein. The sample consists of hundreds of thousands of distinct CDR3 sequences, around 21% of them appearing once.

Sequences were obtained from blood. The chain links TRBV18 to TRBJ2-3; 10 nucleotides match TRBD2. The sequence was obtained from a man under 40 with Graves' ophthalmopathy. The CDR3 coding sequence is TGTGCCAGCTCAGCGCTAGCGGGAGAACTCGCAGATACGCAGTATTTT. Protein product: CASSALAGELADTQYF.